This paragraph reports one T cell receptor beta chain. Its antigen is undetermined. The CDR3 length is 12 residues. Germline CDR1 and CDR2: ENHRY and SYGVKD. V was cut by 10 bases and J by 9 bases, with 16 bases left in between. The data originate from a study of blood T cells in healthy people across ages. A second about 6 to 11 cycle PCR used barcoded and J-beta primers. TCRdb reanalysed the 5' RACE reads using MiXCR and keeps one entry per CDR3 protein. The table has about 1.5 million distinct CDR3 sequences, approximately 40% seen once; the top ten hold 7.9%. General study points: Reliance upon unsorted PBMCs precluded definitive naive versus antigen-experienced comparison.

The clonotype originates from a woman between 18 and 30 years old in good health. The chain uses TRBV10-3 and TRBJ2-4; D not certain. Sequenced input: blood. As DNA, the CDR3 is TGTGCCACCTCACCCCTGGGTCTCATTCAGTACTTC. Its translation is CATSPLGLIQYF.